The source of this T cell receptor (beta chain) is a study of beta chain features in type 1 diabetes. The CDR3 is 16 amino acids. Germline V gene data show CDR1 as SGHTA and CDR2 as FQGNSA. The V and J ends lost 1 base and 1 base respectively, with 8 bases between them. Expressed TCRB transcripts got sequenced, as all isolated RNA was reverse transcribed. Generated by immunoSEQ multiplex PCR, the TCRdb table keeps only in-frame clones and is missing some. This sample has a few hundred thousand clones, with roughly an eighth found just once. The rearrangement uses TRBV7-2 and TRBJ2-6; D remains unclear. The sequence derives from a man in his late teens or twenties in good health. Sequencing was done on a sample of naive CD4+ T cells from blood. DNA of the CDR3: TGTGCCAGCAGCTTAGGAGGCGCATCTGGGGCCAACGTCCTGACTTTC. This encodes CASSLGGASGANVLTF.